The 7 T cell receptor beta chains in this list originate from one sample, sequenced in a study of blood T cells in healthy people across ages. Combining a sample-barcoded 5' primer with a J-beta primer mix, a second PCR ran for about 6 to 11 cycles. One entry per CDR3 protein results from TCRdb running MiXCR on the 5' RACE reads. The sample yields more than 1.4 million distinct CDR3 sequences, around two fifths seen once. The sequencing input was blood. These TCRs come from a woman aged 18-30 years in good health.

This clonotype was picked up a small number of times. The chain joins TRBV6-1 to TRBJ1-2; TRBD1 aligns across 8 bases. Germline-derived CDR1 and CDR2 are MNHNS and SASEGT. The CDR3 has 15 amino acids. V dropped 1 base and J dropped 4; count of bases not matched to a gene: 5. CDR3 DNA: TGTGCCAGCAGTGAAGACGGACAGGGTGGCTATGGCTACACCTTC. It encodes CASSEDGQGGYGYTF.

The V gene is TRBV7-9, the J gene TRBJ1-2, with TRBD1 matching 8 bases. The CDR3 extends over 14 amino acids. V trimming: 8 bases; J trimming: 3 bases; junction bases outside the gene matches: 8. Germline CDR1 is SEHNR and CDR2 is FQNEAQ (reference sequence). For the CDR3, the DNA is TGTGCCAGCGGGAGGGACAGGAACTACTATGGCTACACCTTC. Its translation: CASGRDRNYYGYTF.

A note on this clonotype: One base away lies a much larger clone, so this may be a sequencing read error. The chain combines TRBV10-3 with TRBJ2-5; D not certain. The germline CDR1 and CDR2 sequences are ENHRY and SYGVKD. Trimming removed 4 bases at V and 11 bases at J, with 20 bases between. This CDR3 spans 14 amino acids. CDR3 bases: TGTGCCATCAGTGGGTCGACGCGCTACAATGAGCAGTACTTC. This encodes CAISGSTRYNEQYF.

J is TRBJ1-2 and V is TRBV20-1; 7 positions match TRBD1. The germline V gene has CDR1 DFQATT and CDR2 SNEGSKA (reference sequence). V was clipped by 6 bases and J by 4 bases; unmatched bases: 8. The CDR3 runs 13 residues. The CDR3 nucleotides read TGCAGTGCCGGGACAGCGGGGGGCTATGGCTACACCTTC. It translates to CSAGTAGGYGYTF.

The gene calls are TRBV28 and TRBJ1-6; 8 bases agree with TRBD1. Losses at the gene ends were 6 bases for V and 6 bases for J; bases not matched to a gene: 7. Germline values: CDR1 MDHEN, CDR2 SYDVKM. The CDR3 loop spans 15 amino acids. CDR3 protein: CASSLRGRSNSPLHF. CDR3 sequence (DNA): TGTGCCAGCAGCCTCAGGGGGCGAAGTAATTCACCCCTCCACTTT.

This clonotype was seen a handful of times. This rearrangement joins TRBV10-1 to TRBJ2-7; a possible D gene is TRBD1 (6 bases). Trimming took off 0 bases at V and 4 bases at J, with 10 bases between the two ends. Germline V gives CDR1 WNHNN, CDR2 SYGVQD (reference sequence). CDR3 length: 14 amino acids. The chain's CDR3 is CASSESGRGYEQYF. DNA for the CDR3: TGCGCCAGCAGTGAGTCCGGCAGGGGTTACGAGCAGTACTTC.

This clonotype turned up a few times. The chain employs TRBV11-2 and TRBJ2-1, with TRBD2 matching over 9 bases. J gave up 2 bases and V 4 bases, and 12 bases lay outside the gene matches. The germline V gene has CDR1 SGHAT and CDR2 FQNNGV. This CDR3 is 18 amino acids long. This CDR3 reads CASSSTSGSTTTYNEQFF. The DNA of the CDR3 is TGTGCCAGCAGCTCTACTAGCGGGTCGACTACCACCTACAATGAGCAGTTCTTC.